A single sample gave rise to the 24 T cell receptor beta chains below, sequenced in a study of CD8 T cells in Susac syndrome. RNA was extracted with the RNeasy kit, and a quantity of roughly 0.5 to 1 ug was reverse transcribed using random hexamers. MiXCR, run by TCRdb on the immunoSEQ multiplex PCR reads, gives a single entry per CDR3 protein. The table includes 55,000 to 75,000 distinct CDR3 sequences, around 93% detected once. Sample: CD4+ T cells from PBMCs. Receptors were obtained from a human donor with Susac syndrome.

The chain has TRBV24-1 and TRBJ2-5; D remains ambiguous. CDR1 KGHDR and CDR2 SFDVKD come from the germline V gene. The V and J ends lost 4 bases and 10 bases respectively, with 12 bases between them. The CDR3 extends over 12 amino acids. The CDR3 is CATSEGLADQYF. The CDR3 region has the DNA TGTGCCACCAGTGAAGGTTTGGCAGACCAGTACTTC.

V usage is TRBV13 and J usage is TRBJ2-3; D may be TRBD1 (6 bases). Per germline, CDR1 PRHDT and CDR2 FYEKMQ (reference sequence). The V gene lost 1 base and the J gene lost 4 bases, with 12 bases spanning the gap. This CDR3 contains 15 residues. CDR3 DNA: TGTGCCAGCAGCTTAGAGTCGGACAGTTCAGATACGCAGTATTTT. Translation gives CASSLESDSSDTQYF.

This clonotype was recorded only once. The J gene is TRBJ1-6, the V gene TRBV20-1; tentatively, D is TRBD1 (5 bases). Germline V gives CDR1 DFQATT, CDR2 SNEGSKA (reference sequence). This CDR3 comprises 14 residues. V was clipped by 2 bases and J by 10 bases, with 15 bases between them. For the CDR3, the DNA is TGCAGTGCTAGAATGGGGGGTGGGGCCTCACCCCTCCACTTT. Translating gives CSARMGGGASPLHF.

This chain connects TRBV19 to TRBJ2-1; 8 bases are a match to TRBD2. CDR1 is LNHDA, CDR2 SQIVND, per germline (reference sequence). The CDR3 runs 16 residues. V shed 1 base, J shed 2 bases, and the junction held 4 bases outside the gene matches. The CDR3 protein is CASSIVAGGPYNEQFF. In DNA, the CDR3 is TGTGCCAGTAGTATAGTCGCGGGGGGTCCCTACAATGAGCAGTTCTTC.

The chain employs TRBV6-4 and TRBJ2-3; TRBD2 agrees at 8 bases. CDR1 and CDR2 (germline): MRHNA, SNTAGT. The CDR3 is 15 residues long. J lost 6 bases, V lost 0 bases, and 5 bases had no gene match. CDR3 nucleotides: TGTGCCAGCAGTGACTCAAGCGGGGGCCGGGATACGCAGTATTTT. It specifies CASSDSSGGRDTQYF.

This clonotype was observed a few times. The chain is built from TRBV7-9 and TRBJ2-3; TRBD2 matches at 9 bases. Germline CDR1 is SEHNR and CDR2 is FQNEAQ (reference sequence). This CDR3 has 17 residues. V dropped 5 bases and J dropped 2; count of bases not matched to a gene: 11. In DNA, the CDR3 is TGTGCCAGCAGCACTCCCGCGACTAGCGGTTCCACAGATACGCAGTATTTT. Its translation is CASSTPATSGSTDTQYF.

CDR3: CASSLGGGPFF. The CDR3 DNA reads TGTGCCAGCAGTTTAGGGGGCGGACCGTTCTTC. The chain joins TRBV12-3 or TRBV12-4 to TRBJ2-1; a possible D gene is TRBD1 (5 bases). CDR3 length: 11 residues. Trimming cost V 1 base and J 15 bases, with 10 bases left between them.

This chain uses TRBV27 with TRBJ2-7; D is undetermined. V gave up 5 bases and J gave up 2 bases, with 10 bases separating them. Germline assignment: CDR1 MNHEY and CDR2 SMNVEV (reference sequence). This CDR3 is 13 amino acids long. Here the CDR3 reads CASSPLAAYEQYF. CDR3 DNA: TGTGCCAGCAGTCCTCTTGCCGCCTACGAGCAGTACTTC.

The gene calls are TRBV5-6 and TRBJ1-2, with D unclear. This CDR3 region has 13 residues. The V gene lost 4 bases and the J gene lost 8 bases, with 15 bases spanning the gap. Per the germline V gene, CDR1 is SGHDT and CDR2 is YYEEEE. The CDR3 DNA reads as TGTGCCAGCAGCCGAGGGCGGGATCGCGGCTACACCTTC. It translates to CASSRGRDRGYTF.

The chain combines TRBV20-1 with TRBJ1-6; D is possibly TRBD1 (6 bases). The germline V gene encodes CDR1 DFQATT and CDR2 SNEGSKA (reference sequence). This CDR3 is 13 amino acids long. CDR3 protein: CSTGTSYNSPLHF. CDR3 nucleotides: TGCAGCACCGGGACATCCTATAATTCACCCCTCCACTTT.

The chain combines TRBV3-1 with TRBJ2-7; possibly TRBD1 or TRBD2 for D (7 bases each). Germline V gives CDR1 LGHDT, CDR2 YNNKEL (reference sequence). The CDR3 is made up of 15 amino acids. The germline V and J ends were trimmed by 2 bases and 5 bases, with 16 bases remaining between them. This CDR3 is CASSQRGGGGNEQYF. CDR3 nucleotides: TGTGCCAGCAGCCAAAGAGGGGGAGGGGGCAACGAGCAGTACTTC.

This rearrangement joins TRBV28 to TRBJ2-7; perhaps TRBD1 as D (6 bases). V lost 4 bases and J lost 1, with 11 bases in between. Germline CDR1 is MDHEN and CDR2 is SYDVKM. This CDR3 region has 14 residues. CDR3 protein: CASSSPQGSYEQYF. As DNA, the CDR3 is TGTGCCAGCAGTTCCCCACAGGGATCCTACGAGCAGTACTTC.

CDR3: CASSLQGALTNYNEQFF. In DNA form, the CDR3 reads TGTGCCAGCAGCTTACAGGGGGCCCTAACGAACTACAATGAGCAGTTCTTC. The chain has TRBV7-3 and TRBJ2-1; 8 positions match TRBD1. After removal of 2 bases from V and 3 bases from J, the junction contained 9 bases not matched to a gene. Germline loops: CDR1 SGHTA, CDR2 FQGTGA. The CDR3 loop spans 17 amino acids.

The V call is TRBV5-1, the J call TRBJ2-3; no clear D. The CDR3 consists of 12 residues. Germline V gene data show CDR1 as SGHRS and CDR2 as YFSETQ. V lost 4 bases, J lost 6 bases, and 9 bases lay in between. Here the CDR3 DNA reads TGCGCCAGCAGCCAACCTGCGGATACGCAGTATTTT. This codes for CASSQPADTQYF.

This sequence joins TRBV28 and TRBJ2-3; 8 nucleotides agree with TRBD1. The junction had 2 bases not matched to a gene; V was cut back by 5 bases and J by 4 bases. The germline gives CDR1 MDHEN, CDR2 SYDVKM. CDR3 size: 13 residues. The CDR3 is CASSGQGPDTQYF. Written as DNA, the CDR3 is TGTGCCAGCAGTGGACAGGGCCCAGATACGCAGTATTTT.

The chain employs TRBV19 and TRBJ2-2, with D possibly being TRBD2 (6 bases). The CDR3 covers 17 residues. Germline CDR1 and CDR2: LNHDA and SQIVND (reference sequence). V was trimmed by 7 bases and J by 6 bases, leaving 24 bases between them. The CDR3: CASNPWVGGDGSGELFF. CDR3 DNA: TGTGCCAGTAATCCTTGGGTGGGAGGAGATGGATCCGGGGAGCTGTTTTTT.

The genes are TRBV4-1 and TRBJ2-7, with D possibly TRBD2 on 5 matching bases. From germline, CDR1 is MGHRA and CDR2 YSYEKL. The CDR3 runs to 16 residues. Trimming pared 1 base from V and 0 bases from J, leaving 13 bases between. The CDR3 DNA sequence: TGCGCCAGCAGCCAAGTTGGAGGCCTCACCTCCTACGAGCAGTACTTC. As protein: CASSQVGGLTSYEQYF.

The V call is TRBV20-1, the J call TRBJ1-1; 7 bases are a match to TRBD1. The germline V gene encodes CDR1 DFQATT and CDR2 SNEGSKA (reference sequence). The length of the CDR3 is 14 residues. Trimming cost V 0 bases and J 4 bases; bases outside gene matches: 5. CDR3 sequence: CSARERRGFTEAFF. Here the CDR3 DNA reads TGCAGTGCTAGAGAGCGCAGGGGGTTCACTGAAGCTTTCTTT.

V and J are TRBV19 and TRBJ2-7; 8 bases agree with TRBD1. V lost 2 bases and J lost 1; bases outside the gene matches: 4. This CDR3 is 15 amino acids long. The germline gives CDR1 LNHDA, CDR2 SQIVND (reference sequence). CDR3 coding DNA: TGTGCCAGTAGTATACCAGGGGGCTTATCCTACGAGCAGTACTTC. This codes for CASSIPGGLSYEQYF.

The chain couples TRBV15 to TRBJ2-3; the match to TRBD2 covers 10 bases. The CDR3 is made up of 14 amino acids. CDR1 and CDR2 (germline): LNHNV, YYDKDF (reference sequence). The V segment lost 6 bases and the J segment 6 bases; nucleotides outside the gene matches: 6. As DNA, the CDR3 is TGTGCCACCAGAATTAGCGGGGGGCGGGATACGCAGTATTTT. Protein product: CATRISGGRDTQYF.

The V call is TRBV6-5, the J call TRBJ1-2, with D unresolved. Germline lookup yields CDR1 MNHEY and CDR2 SVGAGI. Trimming left V 7 bases short and J 2 bases short, with 8 bases between. The CDR3 covers 12 residues. In DNA, the CDR3 is TGTGCCAGCATATCGGAAAACTATGGCTACACCTTC. As protein: CASISENYGYTF.

The CDR3 sequence is CASTGAWETQYF. Here the CDR3 DNA reads TGTGCCAGCACGGGGGCCTGGGAGACCCAGTACTTC. The chain employs TRBV6-2 or TRBV6-3 and TRBJ2-5, with D perhaps being TRBD1 or TRBD2 (6 bases each). Trimming removed 7 bases from V and 5 bases from J, with 11 bases in between. Germline V gene data show CDR1 as MNHEY and CDR2 as SVGEGT. The CDR3 has 12 residues.

The rearrangement joins TRBV20-1 to TRBJ2-5; D not certain. Trimming pared 4 bases from V and 0 bases from J, leaving 15 bases between. CDR1 is DFQATT and CDR2 is SNEGSKA in the germline V gene (reference sequence). The CDR3 contains 15 residues. The CDR3 nucleotides read TGCAGTGCTAAGAGCAGGAAGGTCAACCAAGAGACCCAGTACTTC. This sequence encodes CSAKSRKVNQETQYF.

The V and J genes are TRBV9 and TRBJ2-3, with 10 nucleotides matching TRBD2. The CDR3 length is 20 residues. Germline-derived CDR1 and CDR2 are SGDLS and YYNGEE. J lost 1 base, V lost 4 bases, and 18 bases had no gene match. In DNA form, the CDR3 reads TGTGCCAGCAGCCCGCCTTGGGTAGCGGGGGGCCCAAGAGGCACAGATACGCAGTATTTT. The encoded protein is CASSPPWVAGGPRGTDTQYF.